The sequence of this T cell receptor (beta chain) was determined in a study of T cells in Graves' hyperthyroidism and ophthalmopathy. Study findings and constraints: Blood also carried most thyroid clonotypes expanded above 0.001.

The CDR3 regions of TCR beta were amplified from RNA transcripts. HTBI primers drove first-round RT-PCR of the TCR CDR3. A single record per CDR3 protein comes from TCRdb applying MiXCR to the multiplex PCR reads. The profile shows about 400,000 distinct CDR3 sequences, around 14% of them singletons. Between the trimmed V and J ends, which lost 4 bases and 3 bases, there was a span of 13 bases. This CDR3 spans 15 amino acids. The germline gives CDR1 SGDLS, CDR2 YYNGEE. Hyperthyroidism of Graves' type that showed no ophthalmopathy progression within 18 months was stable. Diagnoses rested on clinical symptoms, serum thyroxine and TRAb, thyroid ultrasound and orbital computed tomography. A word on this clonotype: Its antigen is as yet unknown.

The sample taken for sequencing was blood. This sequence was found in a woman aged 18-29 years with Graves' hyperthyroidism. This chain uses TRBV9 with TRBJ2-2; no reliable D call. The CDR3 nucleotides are TGTGCCAGCAGCCTAAGCTGGACCCACACCGGGGAGCTGTTTTTT. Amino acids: CASSLSWTHTGELFF.